This T cell receptor (beta chain) is from a study of blood T cell repertoires in COVID-19. Study background: The United States, Italy and Spain provided the acute and convalescent COVID-19 samples. T cells, B-cell-depleted T cells, or PBMCs supplied cDNA or gDNA.

Per the authors' pipeline: For nucleated cells, counts were estimated from reference gene primer amplification. TCRdb's table, derived via immunoSEQ multiplex PCR, lists solely in-frame clones and lacks some. D and trimming were read from the DNA, whereas the V and J calls and clone size are those reported in that table. Of roughly 16,000 clones in the sample, 76% were seen once. The CDR3 extends over 14 amino acids. The V and J ends lost 0 bases and 5 bases respectively, with 11 bases between them. CDR1 SGHRS and CDR2 YFSETQ come from the germline V gene. The chain joins TRBV5-1 to TRBJ2-5, with unresolved D. The sequence was obtained from a man aged 70 or older with active or convalescent COVID-19. Sequenced sample: peripheral blood. CDR3 in DNA: TGCGCCAGCAGCTTGGGAAACCGCGAGGAGACCCAGTACTTC. Protein sequence: CASSLGNREETQYF.